The 12 T cell receptor beta chains presented below share a single source sample, sequenced in a study of PD-L1 blockade in urothelial cancer. The protocol was immunoSEQ multiplex PCR, while the TCRdb copy is restricted to in-frame clones and leaves out a portion. The profile shows about 70,000 clones, roughly 80% of them singletons. Source: PBMCs, taken around atezolizumab (anti-PD-L1) treatment. These TCRs come from a man between 70 and 80 years old with urothelial cancer.

This chain links TRBV7-9 with TRBJ1-4, with D maybe TRBD1 (6 bases). Germline V gives CDR1 SEHNR, CDR2 FQNEAQ (reference sequence). Trimming removed 3 bases at V and 8 bases at J, with 7 bases between. The CDR3 length is 12 residues. The CDR3 region has the DNA TGTGCCAGCAGCTTGAGGGGGGAAAAACTGTTTTTT. Encoded protein: CASSLRGEKLFF. Full variable domain (missing parts from reference TRBV7-9 and TRBJ1-4): DTGVSQNPRHKITKRGQNVTFRCDPISEHNRLYWYRQTLGQGPEFLTYFQNEAQLEKSRLLSDRFSAERPKGSFSTLEIQRTEQGDSAMYLCASSLRGEKLFFGSGTQLSVL.

The V call is TRBV6-6, the J call TRBJ1-2; D is possibly TRBD1 (6 bases). The CDR3 spans 13 residues. V lost 7 bases, J lost 0 bases, and 9 bases lay in between. Germline CDR1 and CDR2: MNHNY and SVGAGI (reference sequence). As DNA, the CDR3 is TGTGCCAGCATGAACAGGGCTAACTATGGCTACACCTTC. This translates into CASMNRANYGYTF.

CDR3 residues: CASSTQLAGGGNEQFF. In DNA, the CDR3 is TGTGCCAGTAGTACACAACTAGCGGGAGGGGGCAATGAGCAGTTCTTC. V usage is TRBV19 and J usage is TRBJ2-1, with 13 bases identical to TRBD2. V dropped 4 bases and J dropped 6; count of bases not matched to a gene: 6. This CDR3 contains 16 residues. Germline V CDR1 and CDR2: LNHDA, SQIVND (reference sequence).

The V call is TRBV9, the J call TRBJ2-5; TRBD2 matches 8 bases. V shed 3 bases and J 4 bases; nucleotides not matched to a gene: 8. Germline V CDR1 and CDR2: SGDLS, YYNGEE. The CDR3 length is 15 residues. Written as DNA, the CDR3 is TGTGCCAGCAGCGCACCCGGGGGGGCAGGAGAGACCCAGTACTTC. It specifies CASSAPGGAGETQYF.

J is TRBJ2-4 and V is TRBV6-6; a weak D match, TRBD1 (5 bases). V gave up 4 bases and J gave up 14 bases, with 12 bases separating them. CDR1 and CDR2 from the germline V gene are MNHNY and SVGAGI (reference sequence). This CDR3 is 11 amino acids long. CDR3 DNA: TGTGCCAGCAGTTCCCCTGGACATGAGTACTTC. Protein product: CASSSPGHEYF.

Written as DNA, the CDR3 is TGTGCCAGCAGCTTAGGGCTAGCGGGAAAATACAATGAGCAGTTCTTC. Translated, it gives CASSLGLAGKYNEQFF. J is TRBJ2-1 and V is TRBV11-2; 9 nucleotides line up with TRBD2. The V gene's germline CDR1 is SGHAT and CDR2 FQNNGV. The CDR3 consists of 16 residues. Germline trimming cut 1 base from V and 4 bases from J; bases unmatched to any gene: 5.

This chain links TRBV9 with TRBJ2-6; D is unclear. The CDR3 spans 14 residues. V was cut by 8 bases and J by 0 bases, with 9 bases left in between. Germline V gene sequence: CDR1 SGDLS, CDR2 YYNGEE. The CDR3 protein is CASTPSSGANVLTF. The CDR3 DNA is TGTGCCAGTACTCCGAGCTCTGGGGCCAACGTCCTGACTTTC.

This rearrangement joins TRBV5-8 to TRBJ2-4; D gene unclear. Trimming stripped 0 bases from V and 9 bases from J, with 10 bases between. The CDR3 runs to 13 residues. Germline CDR1 SGHTS, CDR2 YDEGEE. The CDR3 DNA is TGTGCCAGCAGCTTGGCCGGAGAGAGCATTCAGTACTTC. It encodes CASSLAGESIQYF.

This clone was recorded once. The genes are TRBV5-1 and TRBJ2-6; 10 positions agree with TRBD1. The V segment lost 7 bases and the J segment 3 bases; nucleotides outside the gene matches: 4. The CDR3 is 15 amino acids. Germline V gives CDR1 SGHRS, CDR2 YFSETQ. The CDR3 DNA sequence: TGCGCCAGCCGACAGGGGGCGGGTGGGGCCAACGTCCTGACTTTC. This sequence encodes CASRQGAGGANVLTF. Full variable domain (rest looked up from reference TRBV5-1 and TRBJ2-6): KAGVTQTPRYLIKTRGQQVTLSCSPISGHRSVSWYQQTPGQGLQFLFEYFSETQRNKGNFPGRFSGRQFSNSRSEMNVSTLELGDSALYLCASRQGAGGANVLTFGAGSRLTVL.

The chain links TRBV18 to TRBJ2-5; 8 bases are shared with TRBD1. This CDR3 contains 15 residues. The germline CDR1 and CDR2 sequences are KGHSH and LQKENI. The J segment lost 4 bases and the V segment lost 3 bases, leaving 7 bases of the junction unmatched. The CDR3 here is CASSPRDRSGETQYF. The CDR3 DNA sequence: TGTGCCAGCTCACCCCGGGACAGGTCGGGAGAGACCCAGTACTTC.

The chain combines TRBV14 with TRBJ2-7, with TRBD2 as a possible D gene (5 bases). This CDR3 has 16 amino acids. V dropped 4 bases and J dropped 2 bases, with 18 bases sitting between them. The V gene's germline CDR1 is SGHDN and CDR2 FVKESK. The chain's CDR3 is CASSRVSGAWPYEQYF. CDR3 bases: TGTGCCAGCAGCCGAGTAAGCGGAGCCTGGCCCTACGAGCAGTACTTC.

The chain employs TRBV29-1 and TRBJ2-2, with 9 nucleotides matching TRBD1. Germline V CDR1 and CDR2: SQVTM, ANQGSEA. This CDR3 is built from 14 residues. V lost 5 bases, J lost 0 bases, and 1 base stayed unmatched. The CDR3: CSVRTGANTGELFF. DNA for the CDR3: TGCAGCGTTCGGACAGGGGCGAACACCGGGGAGCTGTTTTTT.